This TCR beta chain was recorded in a study of T cell responses to AZD1222 COVID-19 vaccine. Study-wide points: Spike-specific TCR breadth and depth were elevated following two AZD1222 doses.

Worth noting for this clone: Its antigen is still unknown.

The CDR3 consists of 13 residues. Germline V gives CDR1 SGDLS, CDR2 YYNGEE. Trimming removed 3 bases at V and 5 bases at J, with 11 bases between. This table comes from immunoSEQ multiplex PCR, and its TCRdb copy is limited to in-frame clones, with some not included. In the table there are about 130,000 clones, just over 90% of which are singletons. This rearrangement joins TRBV9 to TRBJ1-2; D is ambiguous. This TCR derives from an adult in good health. This specimen was peripheral blood, taken on day 0 of AZD1222 vaccination. DNA of the CDR3: TGTGCCAGCAGCGCAGCGGGAACTTATGGCTACACCTTC. Protein: CASSAAGTYGYTF.